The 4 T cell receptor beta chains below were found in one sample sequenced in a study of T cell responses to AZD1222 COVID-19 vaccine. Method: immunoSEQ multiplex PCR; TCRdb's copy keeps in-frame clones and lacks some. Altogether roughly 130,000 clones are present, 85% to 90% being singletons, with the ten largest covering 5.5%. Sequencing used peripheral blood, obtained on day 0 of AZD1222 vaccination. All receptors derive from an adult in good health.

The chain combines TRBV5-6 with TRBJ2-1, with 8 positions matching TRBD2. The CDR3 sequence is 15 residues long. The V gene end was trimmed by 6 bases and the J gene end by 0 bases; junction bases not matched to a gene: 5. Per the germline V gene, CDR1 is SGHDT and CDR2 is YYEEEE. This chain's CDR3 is CASKLAGSSYNEQFF. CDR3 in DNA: TGTGCCAGCAAGCTAGCGGGTAGCTCCTACAATGAGCAGTTCTTC.

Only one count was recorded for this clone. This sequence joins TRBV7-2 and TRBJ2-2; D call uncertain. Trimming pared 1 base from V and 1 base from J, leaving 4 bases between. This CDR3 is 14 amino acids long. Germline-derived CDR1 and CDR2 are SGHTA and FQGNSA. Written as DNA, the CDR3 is TGTGCCAGCAGCTTAGGATTGAACACCGGGGAGCTGTTTTTT. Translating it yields CASSLGLNTGELFF.

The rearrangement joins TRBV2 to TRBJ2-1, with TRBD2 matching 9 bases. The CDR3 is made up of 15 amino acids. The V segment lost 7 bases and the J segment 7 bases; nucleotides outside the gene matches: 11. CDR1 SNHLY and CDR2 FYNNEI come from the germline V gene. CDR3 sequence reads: CASTTLAGSTNEQFF. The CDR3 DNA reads TGTGCCAGCACTACTCTAGCGGGATCGACAAATGAGCAGTTCTTC.

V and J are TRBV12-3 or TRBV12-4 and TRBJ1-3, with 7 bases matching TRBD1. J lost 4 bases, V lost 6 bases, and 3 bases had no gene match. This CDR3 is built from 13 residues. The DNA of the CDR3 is TGTGCCAGCAGATCGACAGGGGGAAACACCATATATTTT. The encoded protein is CASRSTGGNTIYF.